This TCR beta chain appears in the sequencing data of a study of cytomegalovirus exposure and HLA in healthy donors. In the case of this clone: The antigen is not known.

Trimming took 5 bases from V and 8 from J, leaving 9 bases between them. CDR1 and CDR2 from the germline V gene are SGHAT and FQNNGV. This CDR3 contains 12 residues. Data came from immunoSEQ multiplex PCR; TCRdb stores just in-frame clones and leaves some out. Here the sample spans about 140,000 clones, approximately 82% being singletons. Study outcomes and limitations: Most sequenced TCRs were rare (though some public TCRs occurred in many donors). Cytomegalovirus association was listed for under 200 TCR beta chains. Within the 130 or so validation repertoires, first-cohort TCR clusters tended to co-occur, according to a later analysis.

The V call is TRBV11-2, the J call TRBJ2-2; D gene ambiguous. This clonotype originated in a man under 40 in good health and CMV-seropositive. Sequencing was performed on PBMCs. CDR3 protein: CASSVGTGELFF. The CDR3 DNA reads as TGTGCCAGCAGCGTAGGAACAGGGGAGCTGTTTTTT.